This entry concerns a single T cell receptor (beta chain). This specimen comes from a study of blood T cell repertoires in COVID-19. About the study: COVID-19 samples collected from the United States, Italy and Spain covered acute and convalescent phases. Nucleic acid was either cDNA or gDNA, and it came from T cells, B-cell-depleted T cells, or PBMCs.

Per the original methods: Researchers report that nucleated cell counts were estimated from reference gene primer amplification. Profiled with immunoSEQ multiplex PCR; TCRdb holds only in-frame clones, not every one. Clonal size and the V and J genes are those of that table, whereas D and trimming came from the DNA. The sample holds about 94,000 clones, 80% seen once. Germline V CDR1 and CDR2: SQVTM, ANQGSEA. Trimming left V 4 bases short and J 8 bases short, with 17 bases between. This CDR3 contains 13 residues. The sequence was collected from a human donor in a cohort sampled during active COVID-19. This chain joins TRBV29-1 and TRBJ1-2, with no clear D. The specimen sequenced was peripheral blood. The CDR3 bases are TGCAGCGTTGTAACTAGGGCGTTGGGAGGCTACACCTTC. Protein sequence: CSVVTRALGGYTF.